Shown below are 9 T cell receptor beta chains from a single sample sequenced in a study of T-cell memory formation after mild COVID-19. TCRdb processed the 5' RACE reads anew with MiXCR; each CDR3 protein has one entry. The data contain roughly 600,000 distinct CDR3 sequences, around 17% of them singletons. The sequencing sample was made of PBMCs or a T cell subset sorted from them (not recorded which). The receptors originated from an adult woman who had mild COVID-19 (a few samples of this study predate the infection). Cell type and time point are not known.

In its sample, this clonotype was seen once. This chain links TRBV7-9 with TRBJ1-3; TRBD1 is a possible D gene (6 bases). The germline V and J ends were trimmed by 4 bases and 3 bases, with 16 bases remaining between them. Germline V gene lookup returns CDR1 SEHNR and CDR2 FQNEAQ (reference sequence). This CDR3 has 16 amino acids. CDR3 loop: CASSYTGLSNGNTIYF. CDR3 in DNA: TGTGCCAGCAGCTACACAGGGTTAAGTAATGGAAACACCATATATTTT.

This clonotype was picked up many times. CDR3 protein: CASSLEPQPSTEAFF. CDR3 DNA sequence: TGCGCCAGCAGCTTGGAGCCCCAACCAAGCACTGAAGCTTTCTTT. The V gene is TRBV5-1, the J gene TRBJ1-1, with D hard to call. V was cut by 0 bases and J by 4 bases, with 13 bases left in between. This CDR3 comprises 15 residues. Looked up from germline, CDR1 is SGHRS and CDR2 is YFSETQ.

This rearrangement joins TRBV20-1 to TRBJ2-1; D is unclear. The CDR3 is 13 residues long. Germline CDR1 and CDR2: DFQATT and SNEGSKA (reference sequence). V was shortened by 6 bases and J by 2 bases, with 11 bases between the two germline ends. The CDR3 protein is CSASDTPYNEQFF. CDR3 in DNA: TGCAGTGCCAGTGACACCCCCTACAATGAGCAGTTCTTC.

This chain connects TRBV5-1 to TRBJ1-4; the match to TRBD1 covers 8 bases. CDR1 is SGHRS and CDR2 is YFSETQ in the germline V gene. The junction had 4 bases not matched to a gene; V was cut back by 5 bases and J by 1 base. The CDR3 loop spans 15 amino acids. The CDR3 is CASRGQGQTNEKLFF. The CDR3 nucleotides are TGCGCCAGCAGAGGACAGGGCCAAACTAATGAAAAACTGTTTTTT.

The gene calls are TRBV12-3 or TRBV12-4 and TRBJ2-1; possibly TRBD2 for D (6 bases). V shed 5 bases and J shed 13 bases, with 18 bases lying between them. The CDR3 spans 13 residues. The CDR3 coding sequence is TGTGCCAGCAGTAACCCCCCCGGGAGTGATCAGTTCTTC. It yields the protein CASSNPPGSDQFF.

The sample holds a few counts of this clonotype. This chain uses TRBV20-1 with TRBJ2-2; the match to TRBD2 covers 9 bases. Per germline, CDR1 DFQATT and CDR2 SNEGSKA (reference sequence). The length of the CDR3 is 18 residues. The ends lost 3 bases at V and 4 bases at J; junction bases unmatched: 15. CDR3 in amino acids: CSARGRKAGGPSTGELFF. The CDR3 coding sequence is TGCAGTGCTAGGGGGCGGAAGGCGGGAGGGCCAAGCACCGGGGAGCTGTTTTTT.

The chain links TRBV5-1 to TRBJ1-2; D not resolved. This CDR3 has 11 amino acids. Germline V gene sequence: CDR1 SGHRS, CDR2 YFSETQ. Trimming removed 4 bases at V and 8 bases at J, with 9 bases between. CDR3 region: CASSAGLGYTF. CDR3 bases: TGCGCCAGCAGCGCCGGACTGGGCTACACCTTC.

The CDR3 region is CASSQVFQSDTDTQYF. The DNA for the CDR3 is TGCGCCAGCAGCCAAGTATTCCAATCAGACACAGATACGCAGTATTTT. This chain links TRBV4-3 with TRBJ2-3; D ambiguous. Germline CDR1 reads LGHNA; CDR2 reads YSLEER. Between the trimmed V and J ends, which lost 1 base and 2 bases, there was a span of 13 bases. CDR3 length: 16 amino acids.

The chain combines TRBV19 with TRBJ2-1; no reliable D call. This CDR3 is built from 15 residues. V dropped 4 bases and J dropped 5 bases, with 15 bases sitting between them. CDR1 and CDR2 from the germline V gene are LNHDA and SQIVND (reference sequence). CDR3 loop: CASSKLAGTHNEQFF. DNA of the CDR3: TGTGCCAGTAGTAAATTAGCCGGCACACACAATGAGCAGTTCTTC.